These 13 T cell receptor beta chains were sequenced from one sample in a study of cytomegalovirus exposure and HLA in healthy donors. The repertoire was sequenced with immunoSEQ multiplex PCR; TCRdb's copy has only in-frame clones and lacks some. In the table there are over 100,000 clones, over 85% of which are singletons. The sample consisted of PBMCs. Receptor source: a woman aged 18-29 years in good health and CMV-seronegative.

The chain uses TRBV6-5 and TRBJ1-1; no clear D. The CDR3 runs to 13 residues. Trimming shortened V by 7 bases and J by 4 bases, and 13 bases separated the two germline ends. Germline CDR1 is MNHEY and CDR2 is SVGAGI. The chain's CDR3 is CASNPGMSTEAFF. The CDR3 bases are TGTGCCAGCAATCCGGGTATGTCCACTGAAGCTTTCTTT.

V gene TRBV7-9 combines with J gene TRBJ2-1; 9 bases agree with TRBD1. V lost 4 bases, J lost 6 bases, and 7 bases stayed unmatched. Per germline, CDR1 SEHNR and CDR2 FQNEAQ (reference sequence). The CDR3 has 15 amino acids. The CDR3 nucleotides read TGTGCCAGCAGCTGGAGGGGACAGGGTGGCAATGAGCAGTTCTTC. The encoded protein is CASSWRGQGGNEQFF.

The CDR3: CASSLGGASGEQFF. The DNA of the CDR3 is TGTGCCAGCAGCTTAGGGGGAGCTAGCGGTGAGCAGTTCTTC. This chain links TRBV7-9 with TRBJ2-1; 7 positions match TRBD2. CDR3 size: 14 residues. Germline CDR1 SEHNR, CDR2 FQNEAQ (reference sequence). J gave up 9 bases and V 1 base, and 6 bases lay outside the gene matches.

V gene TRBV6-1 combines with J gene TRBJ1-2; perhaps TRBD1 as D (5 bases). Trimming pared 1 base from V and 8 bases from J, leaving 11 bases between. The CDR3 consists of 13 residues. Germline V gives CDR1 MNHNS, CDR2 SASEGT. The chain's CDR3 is CASSEEGLRGYTF. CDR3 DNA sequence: TGTGCCAGCAGTGAAGAGGGGCTGAGGGGCTACACCTTC.

The CDR3 loop is CASSRTVMNQPQHF. The CDR3 DNA is TGTGCCAGTAGCCGGACTGTGATGAATCAGCCCCAGCATTTT. The genes are TRBV19 and TRBJ1-5; D not certain. This CDR3 comprises 14 residues. Germline CDR1 is LNHDA and CDR2 is SQIVND (reference sequence). Between the trimmed V and J ends, which lost 6 bases and 4 bases, there was a span of 13 bases.

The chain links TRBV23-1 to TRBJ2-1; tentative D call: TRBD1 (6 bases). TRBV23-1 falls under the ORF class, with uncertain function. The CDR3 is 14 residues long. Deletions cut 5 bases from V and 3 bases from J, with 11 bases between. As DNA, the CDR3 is TGCGCCAGCAGTGAAGTACAGGGCTACAATGAGCAGTTCTTC. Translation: CASSEVQGYNEQFF.

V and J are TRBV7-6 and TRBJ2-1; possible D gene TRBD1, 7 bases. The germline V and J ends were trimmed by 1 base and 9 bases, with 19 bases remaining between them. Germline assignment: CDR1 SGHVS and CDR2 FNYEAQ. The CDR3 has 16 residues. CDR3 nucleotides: TGTGCCAGCAGCTTAGTTGGCGGACTGGAGGGGGCTGAGCAGTTCTTC. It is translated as CASSLVGGLEGAEQFF. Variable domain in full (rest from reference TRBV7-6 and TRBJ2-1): GAGVSQSPRYKVTKRGQDVALRCDPISGHVSLYWYRQALGQGPEFLTYFNYEAQQDKSGLPNDRFSAERPEGSISTLTIQRTEQRDSAMYRCASSLVGGLEGAEQFFGPGTRLTVL.

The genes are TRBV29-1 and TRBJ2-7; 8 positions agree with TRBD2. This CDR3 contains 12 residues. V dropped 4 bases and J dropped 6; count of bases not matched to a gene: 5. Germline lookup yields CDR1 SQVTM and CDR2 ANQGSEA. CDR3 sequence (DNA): TGCAGCGTTGCCGGGAGGGCCCCCGAGCAGTACTTC. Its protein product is CSVAGRAPEQYF.

The CDR3 bases are TGTGCCAGCAGCTTGGGAGTTCGCGAAAAACTGTTTTTT. It yields the protein CASSLGVREKLFF. The V and J genes are TRBV5-4 and TRBJ1-4; D is undetermined. This CDR3 is built from 13 residues. CDR1 and CDR2 from the germline V gene are SGHNT and YYREEE (reference sequence). Deletions cut 0 bases from V and 8 bases from J, with 8 bases between. Full variable domain (missing parts from reference TRBV5-4 and TRBJ1-4): ETGVTQSPTHLIKTRGQQVTLRCSSQSGHNTVSWYQQALGQGPQFIFQYYREEENGRGNFPPRFSGLQFPNYSSELNVNALELDDSALYLCASSLGVREKLFFGSGTQLSVL.

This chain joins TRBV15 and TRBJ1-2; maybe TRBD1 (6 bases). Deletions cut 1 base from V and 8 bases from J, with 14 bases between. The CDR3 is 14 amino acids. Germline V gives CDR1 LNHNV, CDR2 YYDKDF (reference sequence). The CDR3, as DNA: TGTGCCACCAGCAGAGCACGGGCAGGGGACGGCTACACCTTC. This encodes CATSRARAGDGYTF.

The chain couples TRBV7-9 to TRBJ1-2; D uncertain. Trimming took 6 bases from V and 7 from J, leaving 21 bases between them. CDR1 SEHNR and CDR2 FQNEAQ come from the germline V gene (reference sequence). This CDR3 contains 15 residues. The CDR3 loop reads CASSPDQTRKGGYTF. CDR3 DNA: TGTGCCAGCAGTCCCGACCAGACTAGAAAAGGTGGCTACACCTTC.

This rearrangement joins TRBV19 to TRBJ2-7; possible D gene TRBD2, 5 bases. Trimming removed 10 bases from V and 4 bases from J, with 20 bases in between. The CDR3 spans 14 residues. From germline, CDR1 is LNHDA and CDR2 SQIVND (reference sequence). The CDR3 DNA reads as TGTGCCACCCAGGACTTAACCTATCCGTACGAGCAGTACTTC. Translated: CATQDLTYPYEQYF. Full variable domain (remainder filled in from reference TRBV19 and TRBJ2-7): DGGITQSPKYLFRKEGQNVTLSCEQNLNHDAMYWYRQDPGQGLRLIYYSQIVNDFQKGDIAEGYSVSREKKESFPLTVTSAQKNPTAFYLCATQDLTYPYEQYFGPGTRLTVT.

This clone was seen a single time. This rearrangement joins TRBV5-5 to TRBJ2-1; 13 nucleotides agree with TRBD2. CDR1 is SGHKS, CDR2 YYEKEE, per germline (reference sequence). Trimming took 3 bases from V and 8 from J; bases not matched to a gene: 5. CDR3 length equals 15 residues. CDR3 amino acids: CASSSLAGGLYEQFF. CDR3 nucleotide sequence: TGTGCCAGCAGCTCACTAGCGGGAGGGTTGTATGAGCAGTTCTTC.